This TCR beta chain was observed in a study of T cells in Graves' hyperthyroidism and ophthalmopathy. Looked up from germline, CDR1 is MDHEN and CDR2 is SYDVKM. Trimming left V 1 base short and J 0 bases short, with 12 bases between. The length of the CDR3 is 16 residues. TCR beta CDR3 regions were amplified from RNA transcripts. Initially, a first-round RT-PCR of the TCR CDR3 employed the HTBI primer set. TCRdb re-derived calls from the multiplex PCR reads in MiXCR, one entry per CDR3 protein. The profile shows about 400,000 distinct CDR3 sequences, 11% to 15% of them singletons. This clonotype appeared many times.

The sequencing input was blood. The J gene is TRBJ1-1, the V gene TRBV28, with no clear D. The sequence was collected from a man between 45 and 60 years old with Graves' ophthalmopathy. In DNA form, the CDR3 reads TGTGCCAGCAGTTTATTGAACAGACTCATGAACACTGAAGCTTTCTTT. It translates to CASSLLNRLMNTEAFF.